This TCR beta chain was retrieved from a study of CD8+ T cells in alopecia areata. The study, taken as a whole, reports: Affected scalp, especially in alopecia totalis/universalis, had a higher clonality than normal scalp did. Unlike in mice, where it was clearer, TCR sharing across patients was less clear, possibly HLA-related.

RNA was extracted and reverse transcribed into cDNA as the sequencing template. Libraries were prepared by immunoSEQ multiplex PCR; TCRdb keeps only in-frame clonotypes and omits some of them. The sample carries roughly 130,000 clones, 50% to 60% recorded once. The CDR3 loop spans 15 amino acids. In germline, CDR1 is MGHRA, CDR2 YSYEKL. The ends lost 0 bases at V and 3 bases at J; junction bases unmatched: 3. About this clone itself: No antigen is known for it.

The chain carries TRBV4-1 and TRBJ1-2, with 8 bases fitting TRBD1. The material sequenced was CD4+ T cells sorted from blood, taken at week 0. This receptor was identified in a human donor with alopecia areata. Here the CDR3 DNA reads TGCGCCAGCAGCCAAGAGACAGGGGAGCACTATGGCTACACCTTC. Encoded protein: CASSQETGEHYGYTF.